The text below deals with one TCR beta chain. Its antigen remains unknown. This specimen belongs to a study of graft-versus-host responses after intestinal transplantation. As for the study in general: Among the recipients, transplants were multivisceral, liver-intestinal, or isolated intestinal. Induction using anti-thymocyte globulin, followed by tacrolimus and steroids for approximately 3 years, was given to all recipients.

Germline V gene sequence: CDR1 SGHKS, CDR2 YYEKEE (reference sequence). With 0 bases removed from V and 4 bases from J, the gap between germline ends came to 13 bases. The CDR3 consists of 15 residues. Study-level points and caveats: Recipient-marrow GvH clones were detected, some having first appeared in ileum or blood.

Clones were read by immunoSEQ multiplex PCR, and TCRdb kept only the in-frame ones, dropping some. The sample shows about 100,000 clones, less than 90% of them seen only once. The clonotype originates from a human donor who was the organ donor for an intestinal transplant. Sample: unstimulated CD4+ T cells sorted from spleen or lymph node cells, taken before transplant. The V call is TRBV5-5, the J call TRBJ1-2, with D unclear. The DNA of the CDR3 is TGTGCCAGCAGCTTGGCCAAACAGTCCCTCTATGGCTACACCTTC. Protein sequence: CASSLAKQSLYGYTF.